The entry below gives a single T cell receptor beta chain sequence along with its context. The antigen is not known. Using immunoSEQ multiplex PCR, the repertoire was profiled, and TCRdb retains in-frame clones only, with some absent. Of 350,000 to 450,000 clones listed, 92% are singletons. The data are from a study of Ad26.COV2.S vaccination and SARS-CoV-2 variants. Study conclusions and caveats: Responses of spike-specific T cells (both CD8+ and CD4+) reportedly showed substantial breadth after vaccination. Spike-specific TCR breadth was greater after Ad26.COV2.S than placebo.

The specimen was peripheral blood, collected after recovery from COVID-19. This TCR was sampled from a human donor who had recovered from COVID-19.

This CDR3 reads CASSFAGEGGYTF. DNA of the CDR3: TGTGCCAGCAGTTTTGCAGGGGAGGGTGGCTACACCTTC. The rearrangement links TRBV12-3 or TRBV12-4 to TRBJ1-2; the D gene is possibly TRBD1 (6 bases). Between the trimmed V and J ends, which lost 3 bases and 7 bases, there was a span of 12 bases. There are 13 residues in the CDR3.